This is a list of T cell receptor beta chains from one sample in a study of T-cell reconstitution after alpha-beta-depleted transplantation in children. TCRdb reprocessed the PCR reads with MiXCR, giving one entry per CDR3 protein. Of about 91,000 distinct CDR3 sequences in the sample, 7% to 10% were seen once. The sample consisted of PBMCs from the stem cell graft donor, taken from the stem cell graft. The receptor source for this set is a human donor who donated a stem cell graft to a child with congenital amegakaryocytic thrombocytopenia. Each CDR3 is given with its conserved first and last residue. The order of the fields is D gene, clone size, V gene, J gene, CDR3 protein, CDR3 DNA. D genes are given only for firm matches. Not every row has a clone size; where given, it reads once, few, many or a size class.

-	many	TRBV6-2/TRBV6-3	TRBJ2-1	CASSLGLYNEQFF	TGTGCCAGCAGTCTAGGACTGTACAATGAGCAGTTCTTC
-	many	TRBV7-6	TRBJ2-7	CASSPRLGDYEQYF	TGTGCCAGCAGCCCCCGTTTGGGGGATTACGAGCAGTACTTC
-	many	TRBV12-3/TRBV12-4	TRBJ2-1	CASSYSGENEQFF	TGTGCCAGCAGCTATAGTGGGGAAAATGAGCAGTTCTTC
-	many	TRBV5-5	TRBJ1-5	CASSISGVQQPQHF	TGTGCCAGCAGCATTTCAGGGGTGCAGCAGCCCCAGCATTTT
-	many	TRBV12-3/TRBV12-4	TRBJ1-2	CASSPTNYGYTF	TGTGCCAGCAGCCCTACTAACTATGGCTACACCTTC
TRBD2	many	TRBV5-1	TRBJ2-1	CASSLVTSGGKQFF	TGCGCCAGCAGCTTGGTGACTAGCGGGGGAAAGCAGTTCTTC
TRBD2	-	TRBV5-1	TRBJ2-5	CASSPGGYYGETQYF	TGCGCCAGCAGCCCCGGGGGGTATTATGGTGAGACCCAGTACTTC
-	many	TRBV12-3/TRBV12-4	TRBJ2-1	CASSLSPLAEQFF	TGTGCCAGCAGTTTGTCTCCCCTAGCCGAGCAGTTCTTC
TRBD1	many	TRBV28	TRBJ1-1	CASADRGDTEAFF	TGTGCCAGCGCCGACAGGGGGGATACTGAAGCTTTCTTT
-	few	TRBV20-1	TRBJ1-1	CSARGDPTANTEAFF	TGCAGTGCTAGAGGGGACCCGACAGCGAACACTGAAGCTTTCTTT
TRBD2	many	TRBV5-1	TRBJ2-1	CASSPSSGRAWDEQFF	TGCGCCAGCAGCCCTTCTAGCGGGAGGGCCTGGGATGAGCAGTTCTTC
-	few	TRBV24-1	TRBJ2-3	CATSDSSGLRDF	TGTGCCACCAGTGATTCGTCAGGGCTCCGGGATTTT